The rows below give T cell receptor beta chains drawn from one sample of a study of T cell repertoires in cytomegalovirus infection. TCRdb passed the reads through MiXCR, listing each CDR3 protein once. The table shows hundreds of thousands of distinct CDR3 sequences, with around 24% occurring only once. The sequencing input was CD8+ T cells from PBMCs. Every receptor here comes from a human donor in good health (CMV status not recorded). Some clones in this sample may be carry-over from other donors' samples. Both conserved end residues are part of each CDR3. The order of the fields is J gene, V gene, CDR3 protein.

TRBJ2-2,TRBV9,CASSDPFPMTSGRSNTGELFF
TRBJ2-2,TRBV7-4,CASSSVARLTGELFF
TRBJ1-1,TRBV14,CASSQDKWGTEAFF
TRBJ2-3,TRBV10-3,CAIRMPGGTSGGDTQYF
TRBJ2-3,TRBV4-3,CASSQDGTLIRTDTQYF
TRBJ1-1,TRBV29-1,CSVEVGIDTEAFF
TRBJ2-3,TRBV6-5,CASSYTPTSGGAKDTQYF
TRBJ2-2,TRBV28,CASSPRQGWSDNGELFF
TRBJ2-3,TRBV6-6,CASRGQGAKDTQYF
TRBJ2-3,TRBV15,CATSRAGLGGSTDTQYF
TRBJ1-1,TRBV7-3,CASSFTGGRTEAFF
TRBJ2-1,TRBV7-3,CASSLIRGPYNEQFF
TRBJ2-3,TRBV29-1,CSVGVRDRTGTDTQYF
TRBJ2-2,TRBV19,CASSIASGNTGELFF
TRBJ2-1,TRBV14,CVSSQDLTGSSYNEQFF
TRBJ2-1,TRBV14,CASSLPIAFGYNEQFF